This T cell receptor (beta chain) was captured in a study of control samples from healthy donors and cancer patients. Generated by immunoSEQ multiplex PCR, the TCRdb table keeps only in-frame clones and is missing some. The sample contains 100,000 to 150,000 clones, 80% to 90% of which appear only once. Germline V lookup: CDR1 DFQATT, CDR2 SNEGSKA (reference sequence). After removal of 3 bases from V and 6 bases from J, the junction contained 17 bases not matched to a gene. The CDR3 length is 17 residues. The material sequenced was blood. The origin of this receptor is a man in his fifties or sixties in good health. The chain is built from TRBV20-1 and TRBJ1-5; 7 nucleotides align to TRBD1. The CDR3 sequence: CSASLPKLTGTGQPQHF. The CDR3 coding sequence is TGCAGTGCTAGTCTCCCGAAATTGACAGGGACGGGTCAGCCCCAGCATTTT.